This T cell receptor (beta chain) was sequenced during a study of early T cells in non-severe SARS-CoV-2 infection. General study points: Anti-spike CD8 specificities were favored by VDJdb matching, whose results missed private and CD4 specificities.

As part of library construction, unique molecular identifiers were attached to individual cDNA molecules. Via MiXCR, TCRdb re-called the 5' RACE reads, giving one row per CDR3 protein. Here the sample spans approximately 90,000 distinct CDR3 sequences, approximately 10% being singletons. A note on this clonotype: Its antigen is as yet unknown.

V lost 1 base to trimming and J lost 2 bases, with 13 bases between them. The length of the CDR3 is 16 residues. Germline-derived CDR1 and CDR2 are KGHSH and LQKENI. The chain has TRBV18 and TRBJ2-3; D gene uncertain. The TCR was taken from an adult who was a healthcare worker with PCR-confirmed SARS-CoV-2 infection or an uninfected control (not recorded which). The sequences come from whole blood, collected at baseline. CDR3 sequence reads: CASSPRQARTTDTQYF. The CDR3 nucleotides read TGTGCCAGCTCACCACGGCAGGCAAGGACCACAGATACGCAGTATTTT.